The T cell receptor beta chain described here comes from a study of CD8 T cells in Susac syndrome. Study-wide results and limits: TCR sequencing and HLA analysis covered a relatively small number of individuals.

cDNA came from around 0.5 to 1 ug RNA primed by random hexamers. With immunoSEQ multiplex PCR, TCR beta CDR3 was amplified across 54 Vbeta and 13 Jbeta. TCRdb used MiXCR to reprocess the immunoSEQ multiplex PCR reads, holding one entry per CDR3 protein. The sample yields 200,000 or so distinct CDR3 sequences, 80% to 95% seen once. Trimming removed 7 bases at V and 5 bases at J, with 15 bases between. Germline assignment: CDR1 MNHNS and CDR2 SASEGT. The CDR3 spans 15 residues. Sequencing of TCR beta was carried out in blood CD8+ and CD4+ T cells. It was negative isolation that provided the CD8+ and CD4+ T cells, whereas TEMRA cells were enriched by FACS. Regarding this clonotype: What it binds is unknown.

What was sequenced was CD8+ T cells from PBMCs. The TCR was taken from a human donor with multiple sclerosis. This chain uses TRBV6-1 with TRBJ1-6; no reliable D call. For the CDR3, the DNA is TGTGCCAGCAACCGGGGAAGGGTAGATAATTCACCCCTCCACTTT. This encodes CASNRGRVDNSPLHF.